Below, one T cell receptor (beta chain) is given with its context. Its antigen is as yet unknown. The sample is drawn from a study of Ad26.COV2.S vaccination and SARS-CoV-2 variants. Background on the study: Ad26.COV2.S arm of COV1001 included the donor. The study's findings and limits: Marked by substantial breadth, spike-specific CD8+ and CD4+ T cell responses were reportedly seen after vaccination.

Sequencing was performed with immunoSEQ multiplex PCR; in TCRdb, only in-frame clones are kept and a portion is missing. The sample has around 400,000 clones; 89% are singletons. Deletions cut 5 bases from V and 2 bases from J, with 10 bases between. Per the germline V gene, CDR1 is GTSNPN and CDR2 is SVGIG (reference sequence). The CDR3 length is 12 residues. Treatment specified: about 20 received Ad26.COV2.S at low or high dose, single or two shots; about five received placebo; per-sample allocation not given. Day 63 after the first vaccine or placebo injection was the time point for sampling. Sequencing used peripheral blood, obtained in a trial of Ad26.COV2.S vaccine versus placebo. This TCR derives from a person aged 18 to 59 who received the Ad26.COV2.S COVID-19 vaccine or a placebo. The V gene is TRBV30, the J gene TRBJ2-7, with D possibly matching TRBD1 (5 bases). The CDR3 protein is CAWGLQAYEQYF. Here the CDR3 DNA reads TGTGCCTGGGGTCTACAGGCCTACGAGCAGTACTTC.